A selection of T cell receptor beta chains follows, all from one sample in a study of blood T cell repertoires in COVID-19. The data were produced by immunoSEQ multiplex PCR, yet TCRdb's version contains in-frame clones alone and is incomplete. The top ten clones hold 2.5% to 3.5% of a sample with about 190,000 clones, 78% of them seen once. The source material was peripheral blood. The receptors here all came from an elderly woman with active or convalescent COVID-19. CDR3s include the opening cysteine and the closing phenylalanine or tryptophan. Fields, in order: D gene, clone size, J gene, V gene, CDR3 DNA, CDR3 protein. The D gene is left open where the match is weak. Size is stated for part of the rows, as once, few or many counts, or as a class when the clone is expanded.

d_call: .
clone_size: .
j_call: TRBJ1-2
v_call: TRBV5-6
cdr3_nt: TGTGCCAGCAGCTCGGACATGTCGGTGAGAGGCTACACCTTC
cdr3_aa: CASSSDMSVRGYTF

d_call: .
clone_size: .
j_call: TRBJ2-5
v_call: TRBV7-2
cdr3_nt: TGTGCCAGCAGCTTAGGAGAGGCTGAGACCCAGTACTTC
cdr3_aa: CASSLGEAETQYF

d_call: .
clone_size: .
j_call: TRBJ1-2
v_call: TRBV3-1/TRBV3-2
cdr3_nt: TGTGCCAGCAGCCAAGCAGGGGCCGGCTACACCTTC
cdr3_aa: CASSQAGAGYTF

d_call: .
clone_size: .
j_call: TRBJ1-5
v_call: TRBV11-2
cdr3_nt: TGTGCCAGCAGCATAACAGGGAATCAGCCCCAGCATTTT
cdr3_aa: CASSITGNQPQHF

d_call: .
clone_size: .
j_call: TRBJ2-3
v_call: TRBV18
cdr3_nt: TGTGCCAGCTCACGGGCCTACACAGATACGCAGTATTTT
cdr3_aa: CASSRAYTDTQYF

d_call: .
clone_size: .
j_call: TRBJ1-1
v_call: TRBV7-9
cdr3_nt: TGTGCCAGCAGCTTATCGGGGGGCTGGGACACTGAAGCTTTCTTT
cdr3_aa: CASSLSGGWDTEAFF

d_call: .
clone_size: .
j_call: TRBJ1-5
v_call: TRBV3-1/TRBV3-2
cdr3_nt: TGTGCCAGCAGCCAGGCAGGCTACAATCAGCCCCAGCATTTT
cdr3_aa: CASSQAGYNQPQHF

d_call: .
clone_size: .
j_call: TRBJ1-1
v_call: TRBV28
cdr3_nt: TGTGCCAGCAGTCCCGGGGGTCTGGACACTGAAGCTTTCTTT
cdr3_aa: CASSPGGLDTEAFF

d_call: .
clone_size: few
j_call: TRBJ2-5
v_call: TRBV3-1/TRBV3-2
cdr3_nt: TGTGCCAGCAGCCAAGCCCTACAAGAGACCCAGTACTTC
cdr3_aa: CASSQALQETQYF

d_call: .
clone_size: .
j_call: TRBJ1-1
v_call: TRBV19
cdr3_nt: TGTGCCAGTAGTAAAGCTCGAGGAATCACTGAAGCTTTCTTT
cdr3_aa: CASSKARGITEAFF

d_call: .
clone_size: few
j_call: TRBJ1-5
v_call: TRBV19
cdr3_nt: TGTGCCAGTACCTCTTTGGCTTATAGCAATCAGCCCCAGCATTTT
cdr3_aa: CASTSLAYSNQPQHF

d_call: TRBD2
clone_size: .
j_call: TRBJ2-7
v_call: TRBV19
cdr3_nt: TGTGCCAGTAGTAGACGACTAGCGGGGGACTACGAGCAGTACTTC
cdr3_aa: CASSRRLAGDYEQYF

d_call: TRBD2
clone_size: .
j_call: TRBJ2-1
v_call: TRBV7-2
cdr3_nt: TGTGCCAGCAGCCCGGGACTAGCCTACAATGAGCAGTTCTTC
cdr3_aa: CASSPGLAYNEQFF

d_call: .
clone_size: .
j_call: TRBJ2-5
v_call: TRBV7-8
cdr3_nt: TGTGCCAGCAGCTTTGGATTAGCGGAAGAGACCCAGTACTTC
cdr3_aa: CASSFGLAEETQYF

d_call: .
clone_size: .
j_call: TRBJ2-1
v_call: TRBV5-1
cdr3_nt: TGCGCCAGCATGTCGAGTCCTTACTACAATGAGCAGTTCTTC
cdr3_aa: CASMSSPYYNEQFF

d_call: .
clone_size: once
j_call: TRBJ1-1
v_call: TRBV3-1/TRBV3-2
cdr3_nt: TGTGCCAGCAGGCGCGGGGGGACTGAAGCTTTCTTT
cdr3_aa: CASRRGGTEAFF

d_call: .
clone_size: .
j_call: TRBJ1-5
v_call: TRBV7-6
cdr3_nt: TGTGCCAGCAGACAAAGAGCAGCGGGGATCCATCAGCCCCAGCATTTT
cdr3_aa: CASRQRAAGIHQPQHF

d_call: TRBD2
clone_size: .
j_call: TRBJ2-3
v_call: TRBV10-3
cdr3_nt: TGTGCCATCAGTAGGACTAGCGGCACAGATACGCAGTATTTT
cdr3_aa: CAISRTSGTDTQYF

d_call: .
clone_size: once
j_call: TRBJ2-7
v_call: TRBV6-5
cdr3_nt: TGTGCCAGCAGGAGCCAGGGTTACGAGCAGTACTTC
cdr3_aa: CASRSQGYEQYF

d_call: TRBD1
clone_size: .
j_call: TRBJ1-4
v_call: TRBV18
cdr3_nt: TGTGCCAGCTCACCCGCCCAACAGGGGAACGAAAAACTGTTTTTT
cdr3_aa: CASSPAQQGNEKLFF

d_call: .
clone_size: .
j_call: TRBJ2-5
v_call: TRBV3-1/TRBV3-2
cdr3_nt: TGTGCCAGCAGCCTAAGGGGACAAGAGACCCAGTACTTC
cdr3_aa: CASSLRGQETQYF

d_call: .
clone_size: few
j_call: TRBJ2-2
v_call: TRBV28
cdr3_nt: TGTGCCAGCAGTTTGTCCCGGAGTAGGACCGGGGAGCTGTTTTTT
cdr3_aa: CASSLSRSRTGELFF

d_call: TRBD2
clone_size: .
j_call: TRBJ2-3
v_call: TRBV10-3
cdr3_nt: TGTGCCATCAGAGCGGGAGAAAGCACAGATACGCAGTATTTT
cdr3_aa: CAIRAGESTDTQYF

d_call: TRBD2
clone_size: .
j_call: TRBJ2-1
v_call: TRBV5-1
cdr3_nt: TGCGCCAGCAGCATAACTAGCGGGGGCTACAATGAGCAGTTCTTC
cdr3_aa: CASSITSGGYNEQFF

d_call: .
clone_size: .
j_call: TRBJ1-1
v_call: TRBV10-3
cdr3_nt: TGTGCCATTAAGAAAGGGGATTCGTACACTGAAGCTTTCTTT
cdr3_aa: CAIKKGDSYTEAFF

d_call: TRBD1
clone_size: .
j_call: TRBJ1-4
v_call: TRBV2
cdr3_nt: TGTGCCAGCAGGCCACAGGGGGCGCATGAAAAACTGTTTTTT
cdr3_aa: CASRPQGAHEKLFF

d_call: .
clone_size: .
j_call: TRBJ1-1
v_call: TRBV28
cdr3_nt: TGTGCCAGCAAGGGGGTAAGAGTCCGTATCACTGAAGCTTTCTTT
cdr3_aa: CASKGVRVRITEAFF

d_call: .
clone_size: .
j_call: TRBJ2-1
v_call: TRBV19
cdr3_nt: TGTGCCAGTTCCCGAGGTAGGGCGGGGAGTGGCCACAATGAGCAGTTCTTC
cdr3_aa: CASSRGRAGSGHNEQFF

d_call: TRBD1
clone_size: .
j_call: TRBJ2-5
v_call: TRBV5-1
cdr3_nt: TGCGCCAGTAATGGGGGGACAGGGCACGAGACCCAGTACTTC
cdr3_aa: CASNGGTGHETQYF

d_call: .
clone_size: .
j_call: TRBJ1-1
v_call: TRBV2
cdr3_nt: TGTGCCAGCAGTGACAACCCGGGACAAGGCACTGAAGCTTTCTTT
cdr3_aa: CASSDNPGQGTEAFF

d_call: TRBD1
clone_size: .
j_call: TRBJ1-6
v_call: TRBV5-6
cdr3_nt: TGTGCCAGCAGCTTGGCCGGGTGGGGACAGGGATCTTCACCCCTCCACTTT
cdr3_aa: CASSLAGWGQGSSPLHF

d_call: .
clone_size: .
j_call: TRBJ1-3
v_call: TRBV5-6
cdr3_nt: TGTGCCAGCAGCTTGCCACTGCCTGGAAACACCATATATTTT
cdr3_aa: CASSLPLPGNTIYF

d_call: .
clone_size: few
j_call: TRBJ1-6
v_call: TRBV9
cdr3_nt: TGTGCCAGCAGCGTAGGCTTAACAAATTCACCCCTCCACTTT
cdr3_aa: CASSVGLTNSPLHF

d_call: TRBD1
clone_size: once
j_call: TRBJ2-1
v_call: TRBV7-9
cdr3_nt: TGTGCCAGCAGCTTAGCGGGGACAGGGATGGGCCCATTGGGGTTCTTC
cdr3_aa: CASSLAGTGMGPLGFF

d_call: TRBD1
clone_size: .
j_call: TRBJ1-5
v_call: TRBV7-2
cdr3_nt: TGTGCCAGCAGCAAGACACAGGGGGGGAATCAGCCCCAGCATTTT
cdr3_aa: CASSKTQGGNQPQHF

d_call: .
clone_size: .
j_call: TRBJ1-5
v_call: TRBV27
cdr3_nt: TGTGCCAGCAGTTTATCCTCCGGGAATCAGCCCCAGCATTTT
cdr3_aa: CASSLSSGNQPQHF

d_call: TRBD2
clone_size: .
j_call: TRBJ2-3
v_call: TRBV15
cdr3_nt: TGTGCAACCTCATCACTAGCGGGCAGCACAGATACGCAGTATTTT
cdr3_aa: CATSSLAGSTDTQYF

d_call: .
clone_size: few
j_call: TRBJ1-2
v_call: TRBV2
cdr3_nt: TGTGCCAGCAGTGAACGGGGTTCCTATGGCTACACCTTC
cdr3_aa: CASSERGSYGYTF

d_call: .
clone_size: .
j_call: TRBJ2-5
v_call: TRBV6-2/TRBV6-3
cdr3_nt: TGTGCCAGCAGTTTTTCAGGGGCGAGAGAGACCCAGTACTTC
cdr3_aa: CASSFSGARETQYF

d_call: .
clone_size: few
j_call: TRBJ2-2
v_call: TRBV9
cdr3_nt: TGTGCCAGCAGCCTATCCGGGGCGGGAACGAACACCGGGGAGCTGTTTTTT
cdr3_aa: CASSLSGAGTNTGELFF

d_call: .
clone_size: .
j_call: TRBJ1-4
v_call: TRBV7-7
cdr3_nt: TGTGCTAGCAGCTTAGGTTCAGGGATGGAGGAAAAACTGTTTTTT
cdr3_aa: CASSLGSGMEEKLFF

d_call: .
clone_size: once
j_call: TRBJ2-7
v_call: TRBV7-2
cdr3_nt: TGTGCCAGCAGCTTAGACGGTCGTGCGGGTGGATACGAGCAGTACTTC
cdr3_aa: CASSLDGRAGGYEQYF

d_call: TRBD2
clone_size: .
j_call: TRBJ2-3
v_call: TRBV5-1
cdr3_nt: TGCGCCAGCAGCTTGGGTCTAGCGGGATCAGATACGCAGTATTTT
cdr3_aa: CASSLGLAGSDTQYF

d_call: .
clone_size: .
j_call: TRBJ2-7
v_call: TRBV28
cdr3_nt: TGTGCCAGCAGTTTGCCCTCCGGTTACTACGAGCAGTACTTC
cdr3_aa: CASSLPSGYYEQYF

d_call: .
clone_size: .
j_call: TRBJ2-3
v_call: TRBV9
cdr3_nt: TGTGCCAGCAGCGTAGGGGGCAGACCCACAGATACGCAGTATTTT
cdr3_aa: CASSVGGRPTDTQYF

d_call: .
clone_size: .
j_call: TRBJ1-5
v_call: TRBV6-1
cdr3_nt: TGTGCCAGCAGTGAACAGGGTTTGGGTCAGCCCCAGCATTTT
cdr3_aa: CASSEQGLGQPQHF